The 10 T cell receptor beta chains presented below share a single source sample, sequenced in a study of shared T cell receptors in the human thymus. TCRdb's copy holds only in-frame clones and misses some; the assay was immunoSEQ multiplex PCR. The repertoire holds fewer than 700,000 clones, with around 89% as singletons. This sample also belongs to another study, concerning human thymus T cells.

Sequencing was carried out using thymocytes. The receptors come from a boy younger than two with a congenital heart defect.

The CDR3 loop reads CASSAYYGTSGPFSYEQYF. The CDR3 DNA sequence: TGTGCCAGCAGTGCCTACTACGGGACTAGCGGGCCCTTCTCCTACGAGCAGTACTTC. V is TRBV27 and J is TRBJ2-7; 12 bases line up with TRBD2. Germline CDR1 MNHEY, CDR2 SMNVEV (reference sequence). With V trimmed by 5 bases and J by 0 bases, 14 bases remained unmatched. There are 19 residues in the CDR3.

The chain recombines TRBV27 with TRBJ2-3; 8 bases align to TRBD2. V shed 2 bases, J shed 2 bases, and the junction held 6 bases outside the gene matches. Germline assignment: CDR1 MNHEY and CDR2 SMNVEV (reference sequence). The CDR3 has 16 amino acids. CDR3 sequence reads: CASSLQGSGTTDTQYF. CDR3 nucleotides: TGTGCCAGCAGTTTACAGGGTAGCGGGACCACAGATACGCAGTATTTT.

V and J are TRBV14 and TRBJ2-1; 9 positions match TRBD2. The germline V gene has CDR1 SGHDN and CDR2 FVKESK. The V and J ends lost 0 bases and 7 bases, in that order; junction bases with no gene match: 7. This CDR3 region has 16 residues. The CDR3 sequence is CASSQDTAGGTNEQFF. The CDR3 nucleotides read TGTGCCAGCAGCCAAGATACCGCGGGAGGGACAAATGAGCAGTTCTTC.

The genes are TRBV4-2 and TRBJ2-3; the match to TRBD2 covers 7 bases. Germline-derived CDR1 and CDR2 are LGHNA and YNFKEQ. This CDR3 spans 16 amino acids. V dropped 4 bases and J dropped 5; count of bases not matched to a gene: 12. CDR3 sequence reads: CASSPRSSLAIDTQYF. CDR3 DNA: TGTGCCAGCAGCCCAAGGTCCTCACTAGCGATAGATACGCAGTATTTT.

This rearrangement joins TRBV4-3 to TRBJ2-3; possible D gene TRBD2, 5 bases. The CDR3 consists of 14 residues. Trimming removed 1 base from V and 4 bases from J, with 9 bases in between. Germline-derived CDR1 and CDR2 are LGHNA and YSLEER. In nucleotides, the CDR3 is TGCGCCAGCAGCCAAGGTCGGCGGGCAGATACGCAGTATTTT. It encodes CASSQGRRADTQYF.

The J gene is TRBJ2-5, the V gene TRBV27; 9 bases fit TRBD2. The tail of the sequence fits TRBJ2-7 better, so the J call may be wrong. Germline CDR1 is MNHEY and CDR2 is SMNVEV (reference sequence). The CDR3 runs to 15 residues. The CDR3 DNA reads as TGTGCCAGCAAGTACGCTAGCGGGGTATCCTACGAGCAGTACTTC. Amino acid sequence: CASKYASGVSYEQYF.

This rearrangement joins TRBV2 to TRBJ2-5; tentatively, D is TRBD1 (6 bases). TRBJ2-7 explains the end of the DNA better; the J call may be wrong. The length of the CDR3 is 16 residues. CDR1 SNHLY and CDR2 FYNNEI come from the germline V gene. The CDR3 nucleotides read TGTGCCAGCAGTGCCGCACCCGGGACAACCACCTACGAGCAGTACTTC. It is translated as CASSAAPGTTTYEQYF.

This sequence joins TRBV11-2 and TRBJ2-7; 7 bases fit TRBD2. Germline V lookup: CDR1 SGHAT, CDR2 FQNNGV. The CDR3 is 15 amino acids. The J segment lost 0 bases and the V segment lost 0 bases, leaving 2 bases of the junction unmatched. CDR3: CASSLDKRDSYEQYF. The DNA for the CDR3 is TGTGCCAGCAGCTTAGATAAGCGGGACTCCTACGAGCAGTACTTC.

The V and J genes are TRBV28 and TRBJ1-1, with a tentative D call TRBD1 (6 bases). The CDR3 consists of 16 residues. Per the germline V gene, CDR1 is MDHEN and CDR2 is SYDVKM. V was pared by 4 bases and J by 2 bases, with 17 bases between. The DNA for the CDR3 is TGTGCCAGCAGTTGGCCCTCAGGGGAGGGCAACACTGAAGCTTTCTTT. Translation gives CASSWPSGEGNTEAFF.

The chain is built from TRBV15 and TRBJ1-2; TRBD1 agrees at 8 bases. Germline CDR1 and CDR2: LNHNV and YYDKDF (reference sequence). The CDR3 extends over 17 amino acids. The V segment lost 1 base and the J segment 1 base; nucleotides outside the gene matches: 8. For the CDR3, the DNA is TGTGCCACCAGCAGAGGACAGGGGCCCATTCTTAACTATGGCTACACCTTC. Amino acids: CATSRGQGPILNYGYTF. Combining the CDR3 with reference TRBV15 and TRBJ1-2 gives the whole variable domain DAMVIQNPRYQVTQFGKPVTLSCSQTLNHNVMYWYQQKSSQAPKLLFHYYDKDFNNEADTPDNFQSRRPNTSFCFLDIRSPGLGDTAMYLCATSRGQGPILNYGYTFGSGTRLTVV.